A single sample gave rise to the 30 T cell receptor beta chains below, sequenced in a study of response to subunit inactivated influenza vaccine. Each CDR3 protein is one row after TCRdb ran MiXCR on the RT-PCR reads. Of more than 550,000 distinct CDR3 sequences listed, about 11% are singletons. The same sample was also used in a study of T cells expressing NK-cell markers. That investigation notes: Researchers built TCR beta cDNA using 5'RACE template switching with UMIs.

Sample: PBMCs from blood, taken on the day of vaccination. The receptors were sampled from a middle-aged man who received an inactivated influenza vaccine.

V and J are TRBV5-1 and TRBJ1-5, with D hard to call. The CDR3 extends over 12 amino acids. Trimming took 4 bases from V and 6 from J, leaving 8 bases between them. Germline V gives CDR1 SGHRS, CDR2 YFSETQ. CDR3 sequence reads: CASSDNGQPQHF. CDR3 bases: TGCGCCAGCAGCGACAACGGTCAGCCCCAGCATTTT.

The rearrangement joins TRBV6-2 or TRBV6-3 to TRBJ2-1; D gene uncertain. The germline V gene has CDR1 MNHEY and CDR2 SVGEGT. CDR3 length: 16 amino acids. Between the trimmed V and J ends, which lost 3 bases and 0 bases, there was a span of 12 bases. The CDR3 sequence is CASSYEHPISYNEQFF. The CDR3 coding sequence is TGTGCCAGCAGTTATGAGCACCCGATCTCCTACAATGAGCAGTTCTTC.

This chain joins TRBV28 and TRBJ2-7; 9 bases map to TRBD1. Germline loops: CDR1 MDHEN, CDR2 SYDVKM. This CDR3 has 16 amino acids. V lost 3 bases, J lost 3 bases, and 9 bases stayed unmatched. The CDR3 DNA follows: TGTGCCAGCAGTTTTTCCCTTACAGGGGGCGGCTACGAGCAGTACTTC. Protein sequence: CASSFSLTGGGYEQYF.

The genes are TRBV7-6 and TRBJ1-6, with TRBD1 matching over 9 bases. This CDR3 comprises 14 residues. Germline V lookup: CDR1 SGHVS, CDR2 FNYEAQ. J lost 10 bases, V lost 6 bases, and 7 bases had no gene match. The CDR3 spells CASSSGQGGSPLHF. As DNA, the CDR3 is TGTGCCAGCAGTTCGGGACAGGGAGGATCACCCCTCCACTTT. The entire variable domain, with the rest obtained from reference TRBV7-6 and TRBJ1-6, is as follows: GAGVSQSPRYKVTKRGQDVALRCDPISGHVSLYWYRQALGQGPEFLTYFNYEAQQDKSGLPNDRFSAERPEGSISTLTIQRTEQRDSAMYRCASSSGQGGSPLHFGNGTRLTVT.

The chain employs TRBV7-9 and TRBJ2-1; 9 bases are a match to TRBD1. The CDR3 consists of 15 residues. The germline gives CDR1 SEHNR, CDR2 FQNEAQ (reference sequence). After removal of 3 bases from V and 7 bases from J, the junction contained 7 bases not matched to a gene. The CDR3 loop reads CASSFQWDRVNEQFF. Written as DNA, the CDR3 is TGTGCCAGCAGCTTCCAATGGGACAGGGTGAATGAGCAGTTCTTC.

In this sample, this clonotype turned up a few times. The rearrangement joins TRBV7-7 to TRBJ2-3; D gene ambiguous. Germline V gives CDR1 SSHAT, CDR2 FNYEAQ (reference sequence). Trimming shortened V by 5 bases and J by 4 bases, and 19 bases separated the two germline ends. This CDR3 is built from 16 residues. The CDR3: CASSRRSGSGSDTQYF. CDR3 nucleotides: TGTGCCAGCAGCCGACGGTCAGGATCCGGGTCAGATACGCAGTATTTT.

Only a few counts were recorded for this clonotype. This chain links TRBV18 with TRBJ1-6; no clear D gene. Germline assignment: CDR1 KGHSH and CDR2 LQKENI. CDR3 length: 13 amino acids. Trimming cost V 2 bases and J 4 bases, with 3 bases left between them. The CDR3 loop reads CASSPTYNSPLHF. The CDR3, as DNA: TGTGCCAGCTCACCAACATATAATTCACCCCTCCACTTT. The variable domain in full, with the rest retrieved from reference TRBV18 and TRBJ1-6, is NAGVMQNPRHLVRRRGQEARLRCSPMKGHSHVYWYRQLPEEGLKFMVYLQKENIIDESGMPKERFSAEFPKEGPSILRIQQVVRGDSAAYFCASSPTYNSPLHFGNGTRLTVT.

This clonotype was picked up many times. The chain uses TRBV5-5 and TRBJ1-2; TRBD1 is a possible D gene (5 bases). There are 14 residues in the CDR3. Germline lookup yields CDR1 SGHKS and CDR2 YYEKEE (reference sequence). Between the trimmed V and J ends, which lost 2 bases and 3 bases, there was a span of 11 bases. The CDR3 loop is CASSFGTGDYGYTF. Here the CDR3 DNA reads TGTGCCAGCAGCTTTGGCACAGGAGACTATGGCTACACCTTC.

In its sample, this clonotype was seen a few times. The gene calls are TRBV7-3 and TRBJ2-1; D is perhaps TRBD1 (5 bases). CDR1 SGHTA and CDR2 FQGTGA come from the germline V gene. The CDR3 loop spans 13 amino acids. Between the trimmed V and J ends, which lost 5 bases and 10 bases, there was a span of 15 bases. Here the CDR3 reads CASSPLQAGEQFF. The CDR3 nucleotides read TGTGCCAGCAGCCCCTTACAGGCTGGGGAGCAGTTCTTC.

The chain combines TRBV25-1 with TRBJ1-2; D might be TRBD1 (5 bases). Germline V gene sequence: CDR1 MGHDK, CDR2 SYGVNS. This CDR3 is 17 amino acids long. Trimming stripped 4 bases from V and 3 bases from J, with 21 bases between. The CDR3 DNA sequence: TGTGCCAGCAGTGTGTGTATGCGGACGACAGACTACTATGGCTACACCTTC. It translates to CASSVCMRTTDYYGYTF.

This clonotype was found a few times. The CDR3 DNA sequence: TGTGCCAGCAGCTTAGATCGCGTGACCTCCGGAGCTAATGAAAAACTGTTTTTT. Its translation is CASSLDRVTSGANEKLFF. The chain links TRBV11-2 to TRBJ1-4; D call uncertain. This CDR3 has 18 residues. The V end lost 0 bases, the J end lost 3 bases, and 17 bases lay between the germline ends. CDR1 and CDR2 from the germline V gene are SGHAT and FQNNGV.

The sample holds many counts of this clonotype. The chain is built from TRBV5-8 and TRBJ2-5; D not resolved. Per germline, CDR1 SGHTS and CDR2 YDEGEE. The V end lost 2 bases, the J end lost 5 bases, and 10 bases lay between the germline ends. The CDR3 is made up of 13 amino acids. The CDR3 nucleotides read TGTGCCAGCAGCTTCGGGCAGTACGAGACCCAGTACTTC. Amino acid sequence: CASSFGQYETQYF.

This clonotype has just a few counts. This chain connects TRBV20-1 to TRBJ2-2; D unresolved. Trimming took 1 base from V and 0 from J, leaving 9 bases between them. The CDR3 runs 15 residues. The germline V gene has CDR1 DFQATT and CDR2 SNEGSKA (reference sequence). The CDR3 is CSARVMGTNTGELFF. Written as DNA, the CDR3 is TGCAGTGCTAGAGTTATGGGAACGAACACCGGGGAGCTGTTTTTT.

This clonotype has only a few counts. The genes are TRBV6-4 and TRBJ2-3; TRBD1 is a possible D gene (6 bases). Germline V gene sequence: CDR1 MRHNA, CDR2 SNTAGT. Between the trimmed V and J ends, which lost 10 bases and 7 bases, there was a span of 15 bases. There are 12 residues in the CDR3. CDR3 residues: CAKRGGFHTQYF. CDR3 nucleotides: TGTGCCAAAAGAGGGGGATTTCATACGCAGTATTTT.

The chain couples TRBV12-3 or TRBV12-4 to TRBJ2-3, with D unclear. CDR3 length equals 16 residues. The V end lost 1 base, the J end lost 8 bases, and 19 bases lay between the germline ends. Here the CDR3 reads CASSLDLRTSQSTQYF. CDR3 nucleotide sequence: TGTGCCAGCAGTTTAGATCTCCGCACCAGCCAAAGTACGCAGTATTTT.

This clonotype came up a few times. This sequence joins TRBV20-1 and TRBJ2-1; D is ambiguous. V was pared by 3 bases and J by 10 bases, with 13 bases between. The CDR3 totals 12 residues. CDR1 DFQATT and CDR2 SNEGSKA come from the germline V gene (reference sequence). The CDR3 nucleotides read TGCAGTGCTAGCCCCAGCGCAGGCGAGCAGTTCTTC. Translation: CSASPSAGEQFF.

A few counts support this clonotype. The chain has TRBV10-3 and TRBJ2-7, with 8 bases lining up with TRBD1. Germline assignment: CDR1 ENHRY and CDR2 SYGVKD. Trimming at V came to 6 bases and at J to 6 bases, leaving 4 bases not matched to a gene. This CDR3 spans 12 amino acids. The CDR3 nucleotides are TGTGCCATCAGGGACAGGGTAACCGAGCAGTACTTC. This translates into CAIRDRVTEQYF.

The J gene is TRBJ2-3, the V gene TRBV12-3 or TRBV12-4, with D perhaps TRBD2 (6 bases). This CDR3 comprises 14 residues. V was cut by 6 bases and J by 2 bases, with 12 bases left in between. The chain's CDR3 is CASSQGLPTDTQYF. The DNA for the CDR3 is TGTGCCAGCAGCCAGGGACTCCCCACAGATACGCAGTATTTT.

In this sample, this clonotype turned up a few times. The CDR3 loop reads CSARRTFGGTQPQHF. CDR3 coding DNA: TGCAGTGCTAGAAGAACCTTTGGGGGGACTCAGCCCCAGCATTTT. The chain has TRBV20-1 and TRBJ1-5, with a possible D match to TRBD1 (5 bases). V lost 2 bases and J lost 6, with 17 bases in between. This CDR3 comprises 15 residues. Germline V lookup: CDR1 DFQATT, CDR2 SNEGSKA (reference sequence).

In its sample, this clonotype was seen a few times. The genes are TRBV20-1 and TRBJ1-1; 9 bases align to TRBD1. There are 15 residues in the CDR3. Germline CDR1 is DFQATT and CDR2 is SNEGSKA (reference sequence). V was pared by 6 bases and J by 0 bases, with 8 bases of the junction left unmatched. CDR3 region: CSATTGGNMNTEAFF. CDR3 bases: TGCAGTGCGACCACAGGGGGCAACATGAACACTGAAGCTTTCTTT.

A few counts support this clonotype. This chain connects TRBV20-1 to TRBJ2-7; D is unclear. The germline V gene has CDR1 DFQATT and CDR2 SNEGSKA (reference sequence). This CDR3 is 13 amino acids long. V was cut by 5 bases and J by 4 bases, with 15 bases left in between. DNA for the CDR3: TGCAGTGCTGCCATCAGAGGTCCTTACGAGCAGTACTTC. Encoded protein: CSAAIRGPYEQYF.

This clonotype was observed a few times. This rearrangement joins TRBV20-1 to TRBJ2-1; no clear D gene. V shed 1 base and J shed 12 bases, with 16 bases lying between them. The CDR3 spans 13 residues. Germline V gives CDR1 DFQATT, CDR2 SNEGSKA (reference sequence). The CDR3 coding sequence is TGCAGTGCTAGAGCAACGACGGCCGTCTCGCAGTTCTTC. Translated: CSARATTAVSQFF.

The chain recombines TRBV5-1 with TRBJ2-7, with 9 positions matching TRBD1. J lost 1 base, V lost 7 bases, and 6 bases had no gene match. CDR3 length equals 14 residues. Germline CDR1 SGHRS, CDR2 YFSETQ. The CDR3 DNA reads TGCGCCAGCGCCACCGGGACAGGGTCCTACGAGCAGTACTTC. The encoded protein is CASATGTGSYEQYF. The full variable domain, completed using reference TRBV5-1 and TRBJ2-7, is KAGVTQTPRYLIKTRGQQVTLSCSPISGHRSVSWYQQTPGQGLQFLFEYFSETQRNKGNFPGRFSGRQFSNSRSEMNVSTLELGDSALYLCASATGTGSYEQYFGPGTRLTVT.

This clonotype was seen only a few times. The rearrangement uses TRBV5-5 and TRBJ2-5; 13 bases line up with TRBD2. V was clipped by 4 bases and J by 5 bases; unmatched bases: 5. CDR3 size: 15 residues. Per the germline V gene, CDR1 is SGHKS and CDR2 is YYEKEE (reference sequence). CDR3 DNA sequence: TGTGCCAGCAGCCTGGGACTAGCGGGATGGGAGACCCAGTACTTC. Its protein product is CASSLGLAGWETQYF.

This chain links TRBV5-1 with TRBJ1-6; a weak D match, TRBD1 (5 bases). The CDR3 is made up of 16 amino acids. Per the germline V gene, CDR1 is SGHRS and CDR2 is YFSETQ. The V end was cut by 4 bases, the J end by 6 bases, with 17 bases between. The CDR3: CASSLGTPETNSPLHF. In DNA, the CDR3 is TGCGCCAGCAGCCTGGGGACTCCAGAAACTAATTCACCCCTCCACTTT.

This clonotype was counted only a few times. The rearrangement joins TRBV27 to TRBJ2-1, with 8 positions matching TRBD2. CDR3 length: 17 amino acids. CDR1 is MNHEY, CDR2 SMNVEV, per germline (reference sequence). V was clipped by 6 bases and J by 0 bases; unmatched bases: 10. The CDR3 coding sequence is TGTGCCAGCAGATCAGAGCGGGGGCTCAGCTCCTACAATGAGCAGTTCTTC. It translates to CASRSERGLSSYNEQFF.

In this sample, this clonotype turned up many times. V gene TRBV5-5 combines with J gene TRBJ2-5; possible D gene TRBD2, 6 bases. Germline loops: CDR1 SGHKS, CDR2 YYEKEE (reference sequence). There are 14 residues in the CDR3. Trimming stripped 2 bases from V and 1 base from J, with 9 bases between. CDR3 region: CASSFRTTQETQYF. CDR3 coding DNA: TGTGCCAGCAGCTTTCGGACTACCCAAGAGACCCAGTACTTC.

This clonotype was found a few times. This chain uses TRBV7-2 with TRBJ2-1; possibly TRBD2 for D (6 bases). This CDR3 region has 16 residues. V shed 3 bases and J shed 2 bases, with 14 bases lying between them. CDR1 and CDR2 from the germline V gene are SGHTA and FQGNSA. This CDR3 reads CASSFPAGKPYNEQFF. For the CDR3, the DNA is TGTGCCAGCAGCTTCCCCGCGGGGAAGCCCTACAATGAGCAGTTCTTC.

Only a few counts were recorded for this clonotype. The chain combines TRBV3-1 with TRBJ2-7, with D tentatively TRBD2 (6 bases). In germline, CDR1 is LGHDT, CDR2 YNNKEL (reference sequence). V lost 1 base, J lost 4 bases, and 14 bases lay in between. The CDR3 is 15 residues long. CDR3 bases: TGTGCCAGCAGCCAAGTGGGTTTGGGGACTTACGAGCAGTACTTC. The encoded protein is CASSQVGLGTYEQYF.

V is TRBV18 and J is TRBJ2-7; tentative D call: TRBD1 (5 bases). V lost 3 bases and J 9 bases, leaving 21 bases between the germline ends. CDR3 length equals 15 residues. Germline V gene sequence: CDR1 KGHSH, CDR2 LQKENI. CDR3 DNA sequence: TGTGCCAGCTCACCGCAGGGCCCGCCGAGTGGTCGGCAGTACTTC. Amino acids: CASSPQGPPSGRQYF.